The 6 T cell receptor beta chains listed next were all sequenced from one sample in a study of cytomegalovirus exposure and HLA in healthy donors. TCRdb's copy holds only in-frame clones and misses some; the assay was immunoSEQ multiplex PCR. The table shows around 150,000 clones, with 86% occurring only once. Input material: PBMCs. The receptors originated from a woman between 25 and 40 years old in good health and CMV-seronegative.

The chain employs TRBV30 and TRBJ2-5; D is unresolved. Germline CDR1 reads GTSNPN; CDR2 reads SVGIG (reference sequence). The CDR3 covers 18 residues. V lost 2 bases and J lost 0, with 22 bases in between. DNA for the CDR3: TGTGCCTGGAGTAAAGTCGTGCGGTCTACCCCAAACCAAGAGACCCAGTACTTC. Amino acids: CAWSKVVRSTPNQETQYF. Full variable domain (rest looked up from reference TRBV30 and TRBJ2-5): SQTIHQWPATLVQPVGSPLSLECTVEGTSNPNLYWYRQAAGRGLQLLFYSVGIGQISSEVPQNLSASRPQDRQFILSSKKLLLSDSGFYLCAWSKVVRSTPNQETQYFGPGTRLLVL.

The chain couples TRBV7-2 to TRBJ2-7; no reliable D call. Germline loops: CDR1 SGHTA, CDR2 FQGNSA. V dropped 5 bases and J dropped 3 bases, with 8 bases sitting between them. The length of the CDR3 is 12 residues. The CDR3 DNA follows: TGTGCCAGCAGCGAGGATCACTACGAGCAGTACTTC. It specifies CASSEDHYEQYF.

The chain uses TRBV28 and TRBJ1-5; D uncertain. Trimming took off 5 bases at V and 3 bases at J, with 5 bases between the two ends. In germline, CDR1 is MDHEN, CDR2 SYDVKM. CDR3 length: 12 residues. The DNA of the CDR3 is TGTGCCAGCAGTCCCCCCAATCAGCCCCAGCATTTT. It encodes CASSPPNQPQHF. The whole variable domain, remainder taken from reference TRBV28 and TRBJ1-5, is DVKVTQSSRYLVKRTGEKVFLECVQDMDHENMFWYRQDPGLGLRLIYFSYDVKMKEKGDIPEGYSVSREKKERFSLILESASTNQTSMYLCASSPPNQPQHFGDGTRLSIL.

The CDR3 sequence is CASSSPSFGGGNEAFF. The CDR3 region has the DNA TGTGCCAGCAGTTCTCCGTCGTTTGGGGGCGGGAATGAAGCTTTCTTT. V gene TRBV6-9 combines with J gene TRBJ1-1; TRBD1 is a possible D gene (6 bases). Germline CDR1 MNHGY, CDR2 SVAAGI. The CDR3 runs 16 residues. V was trimmed by 4 bases and J by 7 bases, leaving 22 bases between them.

The DNA for the CDR3 is TGCGCCAGCAGCCAAGGGGTCTCGGATACGCAGTATTTT. This translates into CASSQGVSDTQYF. The genes are TRBV4-1 and TRBJ2-3; D call uncertain. The ends were cut back, 1 base at V and 6 bases at J, with 8 bases in the middle. This CDR3 is 13 amino acids long. CDR1 and CDR2 (germline): MGHRA, YSYEKL.

The CDR3 loop reads CASSGPREANTEAFF. In DNA, the CDR3 is TGTGCCAGCAGCGGCCCACGTGAGGCGAACACTGAAGCTTTCTTT. The J gene is TRBJ1-1, the V gene TRBV13; D is unclear. The CDR3 is 15 residues long. Trimming took 5 bases from V and 1 from J, leaving 14 bases between them. From germline, CDR1 is PRHDT and CDR2 FYEKMQ (reference sequence).